This T cell receptor (beta chain) was profiled in a study of blood T cell repertoires in COVID-19. Whole-study context: Acute and convalescent COVID-19 samples came from the United States, Italy and Spain. Nucleic acid was either cDNA or gDNA, and it came from T cells, B-cell-depleted T cells, or PBMCs.

Germline V gene lookup returns CDR1 GTSNPN and CDR2 SVGIG (reference sequence). V was cut by 5 bases and J by 3 bases, with 11 bases left in between. This CDR3 contains 12 residues. Clones were sequenced by immunoSEQ multiplex PCR, and TCRdb holds only the in-frame ones, with some missing. The data contain under 550,000 clones, roughly 90% of them singletons. The sample comprised peripheral blood. V gene TRBV30 combines with J gene TRBJ2-7; TRBD2 is a possible D gene (5 bases). This sequence originates from a man aged 18 to 30 with COVID-19, enrolled during active disease. CDR3 DNA: TGTGCCTGGGGAGACGGGGTCTACGAGCAGTACTTC. It specifies CAWGDGVYEQYF.